The 6 T cell receptor beta chains presented below share a single source sample, sequenced in a study of T-cell reconstitution after alpha-beta-depleted transplantation in children. Unique molecular identifiers were used in preparing the TCRbeta library. TCRdb passed the PCR reads through MiXCR, listing each CDR3 protein once. The sample records a few hundred thousand distinct CDR3 sequences, approximately 30% being singletons. Sequences were derived from PBMCs, sampled before TCRalphabeta/CD19-depleted stem cell transplant. These receptors all come from a boy under two years old with Wiskott-Aldrich syndrome, due to receive a stem cell transplant.

This clonotype was counted only a few times. V and J are TRBV29-1 and TRBJ2-5, with 7 bases aligning to TRBD1. Germline V gene lookup returns CDR1 SQVTM and CDR2 ANQGSEA. CDR3 length: 18 residues. J was trimmed by 1 base and V by 2 bases; bases with no gene match: 16. The chain's CDR3 is CSVEKEDRVWIGQETQYF. The CDR3 bases are TGCAGCGTTGAAAAGGAAGACAGGGTTTGGATTGGCCAAGAGACCCAGTACTTC.

The chain joins TRBV6-2 or TRBV6-3 to TRBJ2-1; maybe TRBD2 (5 bases). This CDR3 has 13 residues. Germline lookup yields CDR1 MNHEY and CDR2 SVGEGT. With 4 bases removed from V and 8 bases from J, the gap between germline ends came to 12 bases. The CDR3 DNA follows: TGTGCCAGCAGTTCTGGTTTGCGGGATGAGCAGTTCTTC. Amino acids: CASSSGLRDEQFF.

The J gene is TRBJ2-5, the V gene TRBV6-1; 10 positions match TRBD2. The length of the CDR3 is 17 residues. The germline V gene encodes CDR1 MNHNS and CDR2 SASEGT. V shed 7 bases and J 5 bases; nucleotides not matched to a gene: 16. The CDR3 loop is CASTSNASGSQGETQYF. For the CDR3, the DNA is TGTGCCAGCACCTCTAACGCTAGCGGGAGTCAGGGGGAGACCCAGTACTTC.

The rearrangement links TRBV19 to TRBJ2-2, with 8 bases identical to TRBD1. Germline loops: CDR1 LNHDA, CDR2 SQIVND (reference sequence). The J segment lost 4 bases and the V segment lost 5 bases, leaving 6 bases of the junction unmatched. The CDR3 length is 15 residues. The CDR3 reads CASSLRTGSTGELFF. The CDR3 bases are TGTGCCAGTAGTCTTAGGACAGGGAGCACCGGGGAGCTGTTTTTT.

A few counts support this clonotype. The chain is built from TRBV6-5 and TRBJ2-1; 12 bases are shared with TRBD2. The CDR3 has 14 residues. J lost 8 bases, V lost 5 bases, and 4 bases had no gene match. Germline V lookup: CDR1 MNHEY, CDR2 SVGAGI. The CDR3 DNA reads as TGTGCCAGCAGTAGGACTAGCGGGAACTATGAGCAGTTCTTC. Its translation is CASSRTSGNYEQFF.

The rearrangement links TRBV6-5 to TRBJ1-1, with D perhaps matching TRBD1 (5 bases). V was trimmed by 4 bases and J by 0 bases, leaving 15 bases between them. The CDR3 contains 16 residues. CDR1 MNHEY and CDR2 SVGAGI come from the germline V gene. CDR3 sequence (DNA): TGTGCCAGCAGTTTGGGTCAGGGACCGCTGAACACTGAAGCTTTCTTT. Translation: CASSLGQGPLNTEAFF.